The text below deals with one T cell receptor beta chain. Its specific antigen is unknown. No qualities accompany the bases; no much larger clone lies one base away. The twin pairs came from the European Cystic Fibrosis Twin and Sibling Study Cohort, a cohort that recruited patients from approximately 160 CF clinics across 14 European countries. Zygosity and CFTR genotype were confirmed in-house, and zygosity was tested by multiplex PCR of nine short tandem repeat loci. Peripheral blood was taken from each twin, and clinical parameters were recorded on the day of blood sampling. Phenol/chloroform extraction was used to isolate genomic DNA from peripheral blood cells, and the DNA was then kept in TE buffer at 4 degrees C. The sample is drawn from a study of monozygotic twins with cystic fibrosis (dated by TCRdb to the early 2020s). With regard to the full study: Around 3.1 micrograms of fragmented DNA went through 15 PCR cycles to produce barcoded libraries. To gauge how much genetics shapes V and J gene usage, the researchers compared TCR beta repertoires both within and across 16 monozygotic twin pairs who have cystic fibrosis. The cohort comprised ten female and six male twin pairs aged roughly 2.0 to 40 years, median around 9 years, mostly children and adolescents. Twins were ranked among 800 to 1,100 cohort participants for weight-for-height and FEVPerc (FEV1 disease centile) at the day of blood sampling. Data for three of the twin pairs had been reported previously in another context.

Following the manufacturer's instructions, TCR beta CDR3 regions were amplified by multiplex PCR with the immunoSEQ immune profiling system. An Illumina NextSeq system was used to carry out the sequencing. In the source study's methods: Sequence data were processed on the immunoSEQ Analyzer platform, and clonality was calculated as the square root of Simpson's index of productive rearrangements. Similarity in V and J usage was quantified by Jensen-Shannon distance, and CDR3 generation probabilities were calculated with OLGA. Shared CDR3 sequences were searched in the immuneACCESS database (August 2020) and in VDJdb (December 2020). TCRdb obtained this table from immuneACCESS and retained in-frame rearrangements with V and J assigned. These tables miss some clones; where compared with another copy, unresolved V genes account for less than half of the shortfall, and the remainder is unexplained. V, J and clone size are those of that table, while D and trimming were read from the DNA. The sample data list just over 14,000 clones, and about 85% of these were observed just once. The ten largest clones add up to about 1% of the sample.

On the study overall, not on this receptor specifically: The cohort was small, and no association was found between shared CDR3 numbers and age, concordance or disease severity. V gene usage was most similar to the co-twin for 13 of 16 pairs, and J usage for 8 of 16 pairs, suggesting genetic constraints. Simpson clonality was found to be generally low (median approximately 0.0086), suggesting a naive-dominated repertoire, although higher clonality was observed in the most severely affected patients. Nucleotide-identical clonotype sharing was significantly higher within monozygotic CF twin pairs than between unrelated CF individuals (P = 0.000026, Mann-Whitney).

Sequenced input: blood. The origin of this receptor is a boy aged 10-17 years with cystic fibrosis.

The nucleotide sequence reads as follows: TGCGCCAGCAGCCAAGGGGGGGCGCCAGGCTACGAGCAGTACTTC. This sequence encodes CASSQGGAPGYEQYF. The V and J genes are TRBV4-1 and TRBJ2-7; the D element might be TRBD1 or TRBD2, as each aligns at 6 bases. The junction shows trimming of 1 base on V and 3 bases on J, plus 13 bases between the germline ends. The CDR3 runs 15 residues from the cysteine to the phenylalanine. The sequence is cut down to CDR3 DNA, 45 bases in frame from base 1. Reading the germline V gene gives CDR1 MGHRA and CDR2 YSYEKL.